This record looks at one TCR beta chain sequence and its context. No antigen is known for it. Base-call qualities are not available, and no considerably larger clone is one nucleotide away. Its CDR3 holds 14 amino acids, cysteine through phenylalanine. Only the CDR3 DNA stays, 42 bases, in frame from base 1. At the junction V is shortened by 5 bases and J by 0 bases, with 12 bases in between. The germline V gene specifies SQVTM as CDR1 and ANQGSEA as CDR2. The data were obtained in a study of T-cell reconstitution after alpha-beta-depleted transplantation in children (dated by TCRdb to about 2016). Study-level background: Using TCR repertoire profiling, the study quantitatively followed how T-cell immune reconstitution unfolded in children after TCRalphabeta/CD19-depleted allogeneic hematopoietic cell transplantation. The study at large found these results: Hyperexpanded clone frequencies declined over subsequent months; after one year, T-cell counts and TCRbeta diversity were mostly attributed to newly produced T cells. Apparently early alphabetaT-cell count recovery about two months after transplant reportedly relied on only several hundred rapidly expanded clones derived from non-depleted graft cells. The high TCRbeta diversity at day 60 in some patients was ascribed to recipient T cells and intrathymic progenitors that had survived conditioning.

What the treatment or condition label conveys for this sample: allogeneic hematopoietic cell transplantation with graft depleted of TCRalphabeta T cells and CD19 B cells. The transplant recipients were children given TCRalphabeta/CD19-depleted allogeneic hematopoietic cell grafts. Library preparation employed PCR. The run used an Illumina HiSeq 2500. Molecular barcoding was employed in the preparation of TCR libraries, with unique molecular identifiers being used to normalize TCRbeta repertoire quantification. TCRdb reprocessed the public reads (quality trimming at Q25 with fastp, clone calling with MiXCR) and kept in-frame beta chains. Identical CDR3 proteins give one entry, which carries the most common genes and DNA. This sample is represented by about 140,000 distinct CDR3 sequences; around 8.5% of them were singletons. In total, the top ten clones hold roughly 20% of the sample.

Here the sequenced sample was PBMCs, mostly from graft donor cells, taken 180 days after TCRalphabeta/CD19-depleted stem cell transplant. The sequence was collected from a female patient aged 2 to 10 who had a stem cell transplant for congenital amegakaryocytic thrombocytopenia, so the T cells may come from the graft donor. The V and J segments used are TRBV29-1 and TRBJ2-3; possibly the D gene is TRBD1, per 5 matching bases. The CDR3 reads CSVTQGTSTDTQYF. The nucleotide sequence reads TGCAGCGTTACCCAGGGAACTAGCACAGATACGCAGTATTTT.